A single sample is the source of the 27 T cell receptor beta chains below, sequenced in a study of T cell repertoires in cytomegalovirus infection (dated by TCRdb to 2018 to 2020). TCRdb names Illumina HiSeq 1500 as the instrument used. Using fastp trimming at Q25 and MiXCR clonotype assembly, TCRdb reanalyzed the public sequencing data and kept in-frame beta chains. Rows with one shared CDR3 protein collapse into an entry with the most common genes and DNA. The sample table shows fewer than 250,000 distinct CDR3 sequences, and roughly an eighth are seen once. Jointly, the top ten make up 1.5% to 2% of the sample. Sequences were obtained from PBMCs. The receptors here all came from a human donor in good health (CMV status not recorded). Some clones in this sample may be carry-over from other donors' samples.

This chain uses TRBV7-9 with TRBJ1-5, with a tentative D call TRBD1 (5 bases). Trimming pared 1 base from V and 5 bases from J, leaving 18 bases between. Germline V gene data show CDR1 as SEHNR and CDR2 as FQNEAQ (reference sequence). This CDR3 has 17 amino acids. The DNA for the CDR3 is TGTGCCAGCAGCTTAGTATCAGGGTCGGATAAATATCAGCCCCAGCATTTT. This sequence encodes CASSLVSGSDKYQPQHF.

In its sample, this clonotype was seen many times. The rearrangement joins TRBV28 to TRBJ2-5, with 7 bases aligning to TRBD1. Germline trimming cut 5 bases from V and 6 bases from J; bases unmatched to any gene: 9. CDR3 size: 14 residues. Germline loops: CDR1 MDHEN, CDR2 SYDVKM. CDR3 nucleotides: TGTGCCAGCAGTATCTCAGGGGGAGAAAAGACCCAGTACTTC. It codes for CASSISGGEKTQYF.

In its sample, this clonotype was seen many times. The V and J genes are TRBV7-2 and TRBJ2-7; D is unclear. The V and J ends lost 1 base and 6 bases respectively, with 10 bases between them. The germline gives CDR1 SGHTA, CDR2 FQGNSA. The CDR3 contains 13 residues. The CDR3 coding sequence is TGTGCCAGCAGCTTAGAAAATATCCTCGAGCAGTACTTC. Translated: CASSLENILEQYF.

This chain links TRBV15 with TRBJ2-5; the D is unclear. Trimming took off 3 bases at V and 5 bases at J, with 10 bases between the two ends. This CDR3 has 13 residues. Germline lookup yields CDR1 LNHNV and CDR2 YYDKDF (reference sequence). The CDR3 nucleotides read TGTGCCACCAGCAGGTTACGATCGGAGACCCAGTACTTC. Translated, it gives CATSRLRSETQYF.

This clonotype has a count of ten or more. This chain uses TRBV7-9 with TRBJ2-1; unclear D gene. The V end was cut by 3 bases, the J end by 5 bases, with 5 bases between. Germline V CDR1 and CDR2: SEHNR, FQNEAQ (reference sequence). The CDR3 runs to 12 residues. This chain's CDR3 is CASSFDNNEQFF. CDR3 sequence (DNA): TGTGCCAGCAGCTTCGACAACAATGAGCAGTTCTTC. The full variable domain, in which reference TRBV7-9 and TRBJ2-1 provide the parts outside the CDR3, is DTGVSQNPRHKITKRGQNVTFRCDPISEHNRLYWYRQTLGQGPEFLTYFQNEAQLEKSRLLSDRFSAERPKGSFSTLEIQRTEQGDSAMYLCASSFDNNEQFFGPGTRLTVL.

In this sample, this clonotype turned up many times. This sequence joins TRBV4-1 and TRBJ2-7, with 11 bases that match TRBD1. CDR3 size: 16 residues. Germline CDR1 MGHRA, CDR2 YSYEKL. J lost 5 bases, V lost 0 bases, and 6 bases had no gene match. Here the CDR3 DNA reads TGCGCCAGCAGCCAAGACGTGGACAGGGGGCTCAACGAGCAGTACTTC. Translation gives CASSQDVDRGLNEQYF.

This clonotype has at least ten counts. In DNA form, the CDR3 reads TGTGCCAGCACCAACTTACCCTACGAGCAGTACTTC. It specifies CASTNLPYEQYF. This sequence joins TRBV12-3 or TRBV12-4 and TRBJ2-7; D is unresolved. V gave up 7 bases and J gave up 2 bases, with 9 bases separating them. CDR3 length equals 12 residues.

The chain is built from TRBV7-8 and TRBJ2-5, with 8 bases fitting TRBD2. Germline CDR1 SGHVS, CDR2 FQNEAQ. After removal of 4 bases from V and 5 bases from J, the junction contained 12 bases not matched to a gene. CDR3 length equals 16 residues. The CDR3, as DNA: TGTGCCAGCAGCTGGACCGGGGGGGCCGGGTTTGAGACCCAGTACTTC. Amino acids: CASSWTGGAGFETQYF.

This clonotype appeared many times. The chain combines TRBV28 with TRBJ1-5; the match to TRBD1 covers 7 bases. The junction had 7 bases not matched to a gene; V was cut back by 6 bases and J by 5 bases. This CDR3 is built from 14 residues. Germline V gene lookup returns CDR1 MDHEN and CDR2 SYDVKM. The CDR3 DNA reads TGTGCCAGCAGCCTCCGGGACAGCTATCAGCCCCAGCATTTT. Its protein product is CASSLRDSYQPQHF.

The chain carries TRBV19 and TRBJ2-2, with a weak D call TRBD1 (5 bases). The CDR3 runs 14 residues. The V end lost 6 bases, the J end lost 3 bases, and 11 bases lay between the germline ends. Germline CDR1 LNHDA, CDR2 SQIVND (reference sequence). The CDR3 DNA follows: TGTGCCAGTAGAGGAAGGGGATACACCGGGGAGCTGTTTTTT. Translation: CASRGRGYTGELFF.

This clonotype was observed at least ten times. V usage is TRBV19 and J usage is TRBJ1-2; D uncertain. Germline V lookup: CDR1 LNHDA, CDR2 SQIVND (reference sequence). Trimming removed 8 bases at V and 7 bases at J, with 11 bases between. The CDR3 is 11 residues long. The CDR3 sequence: CASGYTGGYTF. The DNA for the CDR3 is TGTGCCAGTGGGTACACTGGTGGCTACACCTTC.

This clonotype turned up a few times. The genes are TRBV19 and TRBJ2-1; D is undetermined. Germline CDR1 LNHDA, CDR2 SQIVND (reference sequence). The CDR3 covers 13 residues. The V end lost 1 base, the J end lost 10 bases, and 11 bases lay between the germline ends. The CDR3, as DNA: TGTGCCAGTAGTATAGCCCTCGTCAGGGAGCAGTTCTTC. It encodes CASSIALVREQFF. Complete variable domain (other parts from reference TRBV19 and TRBJ2-1): DGGITQSPKYLFRKEGQNVTLSCEQNLNHDAMYWYRQDPGQGLRLIYYSQIVNDFQKGDIAEGYSVSREKKESFPLTVTSAQKNPTAFYLCASSIALVREQFFGPGTRLTVL.

There are many counts of this clonotype. The gene calls are TRBV12-3 or TRBV12-4 and TRBJ1-3; 8 bases are shared with TRBD1. The CDR3 spans 16 residues. The J segment lost 2 bases and the V segment lost 1 base, leaving 4 bases of the junction unmatched. The CDR3 bases are TGTGCCAGCAGTTTAGTTGGGACAGGCACTGGAAACACCATATATTTT. Its protein is CASSLVGTGTGNTIYF.

This clonotype showed up many times. The chain couples TRBV7-8 to TRBJ2-7; 12 bases map to TRBD2. The CDR3 is made up of 16 amino acids. Trimming took 2 bases from V and 4 from J; bases not matched to a gene: 6. Germline V gene data show CDR1 as SGHVS and CDR2 as FQNEAQ. CDR3: CASSLTASGRVYEQYF. DNA of the CDR3: TGTGCCAGCAGCTTAACTGCTAGCGGGAGGGTATACGAGCAGTACTTC.

The table lists this clonotype with many counts. The rearrangement joins TRBV5-4 to TRBJ2-1; TRBD2 might be the D (6 bases). The V end lost 4 bases, the J end lost 8 bases, and 16 bases lay between the germline ends. The CDR3 runs to 14 residues. Germline V lookup: CDR1 SGHNT, CDR2 YYREEE (reference sequence). CDR3 protein: CASSPRGGRDEQFF. DNA for the CDR3: TGTGCCAGCAGCCCCCGTGGAGGGCGCGATGAGCAGTTCTTC.

In this sample, this clonotype turned up a few times. The chain employs TRBV30 and TRBJ1-2, with TRBD1 as a possible D gene (5 bases). V was cut by 2 bases and J by 7 bases, with 8 bases left in between. This CDR3 region has 11 residues. Germline V gene sequence: CDR1 GTSNPN, CDR2 SVGIG (reference sequence). CDR3 sequence: CAWSQGSGYTF. In nucleotides, the CDR3 is TGTGCCTGGAGTCAGGGAAGTGGCTACACCTTC.

In its sample, this clonotype was seen many times. J is TRBJ1-1 and V is TRBV25-1, with D uncertain. CDR3 length: 15 residues. V was shortened by 4 bases and J by 1 base, with 13 bases between the two germline ends. Germline CDR1 MGHDK, CDR2 SYGVNS. The DNA of the CDR3 is TGTGCCAGCAGTGCAACCCCGCCGTCGAACACTGAAGCTTTCTTT. It translates to CASSATPPSNTEAFF.

This clonotype was detected many times. The chain joins TRBV19 to TRBJ2-3; 9 nucleotides line up with TRBD1. V gave up 6 bases and J gave up 4 bases; unmatched junction bases: 5. From germline, CDR1 is LNHDA and CDR2 SQIVND (reference sequence). The CDR3 runs to 14 residues. This CDR3 is CASSPQGASDTQYF. The CDR3 DNA follows: TGTGCCAGTAGCCCACAGGGGGCATCAGATACGCAGTATTTT.

Only a few counts were recorded for this clonotype. V and J are TRBV19 and TRBJ1-2; 7 bases are shared with TRBD1. The germline CDR1 and CDR2 sequences are LNHDA and SQIVND (reference sequence). This CDR3 region has 15 residues. Germline trimming cut 5 bases from V and 5 bases from J; bases unmatched to any gene: 11. CDR3 sequence (DNA): TGTGCCAGTAGTCCTCAAGGACAGGCGGGGTATGGCTACACCTTC. Amino acid sequence: CASSPQGQAGYGYTF.

V usage is TRBV29-1 and J usage is TRBJ2-2; 11 nucleotides line up with TRBD2. CDR3 length: 15 residues. V was clipped by 6 bases and J by 1 base; unmatched bases: 4. Per germline, CDR1 SQVTM and CDR2 ANQGSEA. DNA of the CDR3: TGCAGCGTCCGACTAGCGGGGTTGAACACCGGGGAGCTGTTTTTT. This sequence encodes CSVRLAGLNTGELFF.

In its sample, this clonotype was seen many times. J is TRBJ2-5 and V is TRBV11-3, with TRBD2 matching over 13 bases. The CDR3 is 17 amino acids. Germline trimming cut 3 bases from V and 5 bases from J; bases unmatched to any gene: 9. The germline V gene encodes CDR1 SGHNT and CDR2 YENEEA. CDR3 bases: TGTGCCAGCAGCTTGTCGCGGGGACTAGCGGGATTGGAGACCCAGTACTTC. It translates to CASSLSRGLAGLETQYF.

This clonotype was counted at least ten times. The chain employs TRBV5-5 and TRBJ2-1; 7 bases are a match to TRBD2. The CDR3 covers 15 residues. Germline V gene data show CDR1 as SGHKS and CDR2 as YYEKEE (reference sequence). Unmatched junction bases numbered 7, after V lost 1 base and J lost 6 bases. The CDR3 DNA sequence: TGTGCCAGCAGCTTGTCCCTAGCGGAGCTCAATGAGCAGTTCTTC. Its protein product is CASSLSLAELNEQFF.

The chain couples TRBV2 to TRBJ2-1; tentative D call: TRBD1 (5 bases). V lost 6 bases and J 0 bases, leaving 9 bases between the germline ends. The CDR3 has 14 amino acids. CDR1 and CDR2 (germline): SNHLY, FYNNEI. Here the CDR3 reads CASSRQSSYNEQFF. As DNA, the CDR3 is TGTGCCAGCAGCAGACAGAGCTCCTACAATGAGCAGTTCTTC. The whole variable domain, remainder taken from reference TRBV2 and TRBJ2-1, is EPEVTQTPSHQVTQMGQEVILRCVPISNHLYFYWYRQILGQKVEFLVSFYNNEISEKSEIFDDQFSVERPDGSNFTLKIRSTKLEDSAMYFCASSRQSSYNEQFFGPGTRLTVL.

This clonotype came up a few times. The chain uses TRBV2 and TRBJ1-1; D call uncertain. Trimming shortened V by 4 bases and J by 0 bases, and 9 bases separated the two germline ends. CDR3 length: 14 residues. The V gene's germline CDR1 is SNHLY and CDR2 FYNNEI. This CDR3 reads CASSAALMNTEAFF. In DNA, the CDR3 is TGTGCCAGCAGTGCGGCACTCATGAACACTGAAGCTTTCTTT.

For this clonotype: The junction shows a germline mismatch at one end, possibly a read error. The chain combines TRBV4-3 with TRBJ1-1; the match to TRBD1 covers 7 bases. Germline V gene data show CDR1 as LGHNA and CDR2 as YSLEER. The CDR3 totals 13 residues. This chain's CDR3 is CACSLTGETEAFF. CDR3 bases: TGCGCCTGCAGTCTCACAGGGGAGACTGAAGCTTTCTTT.

This clonotype was detected ten times or more. The V gene is TRBV6-2 or TRBV6-3, the J gene TRBJ2-3, with 7 bases matching TRBD1. V lost 6 bases to trimming and J lost 0 bases; unmatched junction nucleotides: 6. Germline-derived CDR1 and CDR2 are MNHEY and SVGEGT. CDR3 length: 15 amino acids. The CDR3 spells CASRIQGISTDTQYF. The CDR3 nucleotides are TGTGCCAGCAGAATACAGGGGATTAGCACAGATACGCAGTATTTT.

Only a few counts were recorded for this clonotype. The chain recombines TRBV28 with TRBJ2-2; D not certain. CDR3 size: 14 residues. CDR1 MDHEN and CDR2 SYDVKM come from the germline V gene. Trimming shortened V by 4 bases and J by 5 bases, and 11 bases separated the two germline ends. CDR3 sequence reads: CASSSPTPTGELFF. The CDR3 DNA reads as TGTGCCAGCAGTTCCCCCACACCTACCGGGGAGCTGTTTTTT.